These 27 T cell receptor beta chains originate from one sample sequenced in a study of blood T cells in healthy people across ages. A second PCR of about 7 to 12 cycles used a sample-barcoded 5' primer and a J-beta primer mix. TCRdb used MiXCR to reprocess the 5' RACE reads, holding one entry per CDR3 protein. Of 540,000 or so distinct CDR3 sequences listed, around 24% are singletons. The data were also submitted as part of a second study, on T cells of mothers and their children.

What was sequenced was blood. These receptors were collected from a boy younger than 18 in good health.

The J gene is TRBJ2-5, the V gene TRBV28; possible D gene TRBD2, 5 bases. Trimming stripped 7 bases from V and 5 bases from J, with 14 bases between. The CDR3 runs to 13 residues. CDR1 is MDHEN, CDR2 SYDVKM, per germline. DNA of the CDR3: TGTGCCAGCACCCAAGGGCGCGGGGAGACCCAGTACTTC. It is translated as CASTQGRGETQYF.

This chain links TRBV14 with TRBJ1-2, with unresolved D. The CDR3 is 14 residues long. Looked up from germline, CDR1 is SGHDN and CDR2 is FVKESK. Trimming removed 4 bases from V and 0 bases from J, with 9 bases in between. CDR3 residues: CASSPYSSNYGYTF. The CDR3 DNA is TGTGCCAGCAGCCCGTACAGCTCTAACTATGGCTACACCTTC.

As DNA, the CDR3 is TGTGCCAGCAGTTATGAGGTTTACGAGCAGTACTTC. As protein: CASSYEVYEQYF. This rearrangement joins TRBV6-2 or TRBV6-3 to TRBJ2-5; D is unresolved. The closer fit of TRBJ2-7 to the DNA end suggests the J call may be wrong. The CDR3 has 12 amino acids. Germline CDR1 MNHEY, CDR2 SVGEGT.

The chain couples TRBV11-2 to TRBJ2-2; tentative D call: TRBD1 (6 bases). V lost 4 bases and J lost 0, with 12 bases in between. The CDR3 totals 16 residues. The germline gives CDR1 SGHAT, CDR2 FQNNGV. Here the CDR3 DNA reads TGTGCCAGCAGCTCCCGGGCAGGGGCGAACACCGGGGAGCTGTTTTTT. Translation gives CASSSRAGANTGELFF.

V is TRBV7-3 and J is TRBJ2-1; D gene unclear. Per germline, CDR1 SGHTA and CDR2 FQGTGA. Trimming shortened V by 1 base and J by 8 bases, and 21 bases separated the two germline ends. This CDR3 has 17 amino acids. This CDR3 reads CASSLRGTMGSGDEQFF. DNA of the CDR3: TGTGCCAGCAGCTTAAGGGGTACGATGGGATCGGGCGATGAGCAGTTCTTC.

This clonotype was seen a few times. This chain connects TRBV12-3 or TRBV12-4 to TRBJ1-2; D not resolved. The CDR3 totals 15 residues. V was trimmed by 5 bases and J by 4 bases, leaving 17 bases between them. CDR3 nucleotides: TGTGCCAGCAGTCCTATAAGGATGTCAGTCTATGGCTACACCTTC. Protein sequence: CASSPIRMSVYGYTF.

This clonotype occurred many times. The V call is TRBV24-1, the J call TRBJ1-2; D is uncertain. Per germline, CDR1 KGHDR and CDR2 SFDVKD. V lost 4 bases, J lost 4 bases, and 3 bases lay in between. The CDR3 extends over 11 amino acids. The DNA of the CDR3 is TGTGCCACCAGTGACTCCTATGGCTACACCTTC. It codes for CATSDSYGYTF.

This chain connects TRBV20-1 to TRBJ2-5; TRBD2 matches at 8 bases. The DNA end favors TRBJ2-1, so the J call may be wrong. The CDR3 consists of 16 residues. CDR1 and CDR2 (germline): DFQATT, SNEGSKA (reference sequence). DNA of the CDR3: TGCAGTGCTGGGAGGTTCACTAGCGGAGATTACAATGAGCAGTTCTTC. Amino acids: CSAGRFTSGDYNEQFF.

This chain joins TRBV5-1 and TRBJ2-5, with 10 bases fitting TRBD2. Germline CDR1 reads SGHRS; CDR2 reads YFSETQ. The CDR3 is 15 amino acids. J lost 5 bases, V lost 4 bases, and 8 bases had no gene match. In nucleotides, the CDR3 is TGCGCCAGCAGCCTTGACCCGGGACTAGCGGAGACCCAGTACTTC. Translating it yields CASSLDPGLAETQYF.

The chain carries TRBV29-1 and TRBJ1-1; 7 bases agree with TRBD1. Germline trimming cut 6 bases from V and 0 bases from J; bases unmatched to any gene: 7. Per germline, CDR1 SQVTM and CDR2 ANQGSEA. The CDR3 extends over 14 amino acids. CDR3 in amino acids: CSVMTQGMNTEAFF. In DNA, the CDR3 is TGCAGCGTGATGACACAGGGGATGAACACTGAAGCTTTCTTT.

Only a few counts were recorded for this clonotype. The chain has TRBV12-3 or TRBV12-4 and TRBJ1-2; D gene ambiguous. The CDR3 is 15 amino acids. V was pared by 5 bases and J by 5 bases, with 18 bases between. The CDR3 sequence is CASSPPATSVYGYTF. The CDR3 region has the DNA TGTGCCAGCAGTCCGCCAGCCACCAGTGTTTATGGCTACACCTTC.

The chain combines TRBV6-2 or TRBV6-3 with TRBJ2-2; 8 bases align to TRBD1. The CDR3 consists of 16 residues. V shed 8 bases and J 3 bases; nucleotides not matched to a gene: 11. Germline-derived CDR1 and CDR2 are MNHEY and SVGEGT. The CDR3: CASDGPGGRDTGELFF. The CDR3 DNA reads TGTGCCAGCGATGGACCAGGGGGCCGGGACACCGGGGAGCTGTTTTTT.

Regarding this clonotype: The junction shows a germline mismatch at one end, possibly a read error. The CDR3 DNA follows: TGTGCTAGCAGCTCCCCTCCCACCGGGGAGCTGTTTTTT. It is translated as CASSSPPTGELFF. The chain recombines TRBV7-7 with TRBJ2-2; D is unclear. Germline-derived CDR1 and CDR2 are SSHAT and FNYEAQ (reference sequence). CDR3 size: 13 residues.

This clonotype was recorded many times. The genes are TRBV7-2 and TRBJ2-3; maybe TRBD2 (5 bases). CDR1 and CDR2 (germline): SGHTA, FQGNSA. The CDR3 consists of 14 residues. Trimming took 3 bases from V and 5 from J, leaving 12 bases between them. CDR3 in amino acids: CASSFYGEVDTQYF. The CDR3 DNA reads as TGTGCCAGCAGCTTTTACGGGGAAGTAGATACGCAGTATTTT.

In this sample, this clonotype turned up a few times. V usage is TRBV7-8 and J usage is TRBJ2-1; D is unresolved. TRBJ2-7 explains the end of the DNA better; the J call may be wrong. There are 11 residues in the CDR3. Germline lookup yields CDR1 SGHVS and CDR2 FQNEAQ. The CDR3 region is CATTGSYEQYF. CDR3 DNA sequence: TGTGCCACGACGGGTTCCTACGAGCAGTACTTC.

In this sample, this clonotype turned up a few times. The CDR3 loop is CASSPGGALRKQYF. CDR3 sequence (DNA): TGTGCCAGCAGCCCTGGGGGCGCGCTTCGTAAGCAGTATTTT. This chain uses TRBV6-5 with TRBJ2-3, with D perhaps matching TRBD1 (6 bases). Germline CDR1 MNHEY, CDR2 SVGAGI. The germline V and J ends were trimmed by 6 bases and 11 bases, with 21 bases remaining between them. The CDR3 extends over 14 amino acids.

This clonotype appeared a few times. The rearrangement links TRBV25-1 to TRBJ2-5; D ambiguous. The DNA end lines up better with TRBJ2-7; the J call may be wrong. This CDR3 comprises 15 residues. Germline V gene lookup returns CDR1 MGHDK and CDR2 SYGVNS. The CDR3 nucleotides are TGTGCCAGCAGTGATGGGCAGGCCCCCCCCTACGAGCAGTACTTC. Translated, it gives CASSDGQAPPYEQYF.

This sequence joins TRBV4-3 and TRBJ1-2; D is possibly TRBD1 (5 bases). V was pared by 0 bases and J by 6 bases, with 17 bases between. The CDR3 sequence is 16 residues long. CDR1 and CDR2 (germline): LGHNA, YSLEER. The CDR3 spells CASSQDLYETADGYTF. The CDR3 region has the DNA TGCGCCAGCAGCCAAGATCTTTATGAGACAGCGGATGGCTACACCTTC.

The chain employs TRBV7-2 and TRBJ2-4; D is possibly TRBD2 (5 bases). The CDR3 totals 13 residues. Germline CDR1 reads SGHTA; CDR2 reads FQGNSA. Trimming shortened V by 5 bases and J by 6 bases, and 11 bases separated the two germline ends. Here the CDR3 DNA reads TGTGCCAGCAGCACGCCCGGGATAAACATTCAGTACTTC. Translation gives CASSTPGINIQYF.

This clonotype has just a few counts. The chain combines TRBV14 with TRBJ2-6; no reliable D call. Per the germline V gene, CDR1 is SGHDN and CDR2 is FVKESK. Trimming left V 4 bases short and J 0 bases short, with 19 bases between. The CDR3 is made up of 19 amino acids. The CDR3 spells CASSLYTGPSSSGANVLTF. CDR3 sequence (DNA): TGTGCCAGCAGCCTCTACACGGGTCCCTCATCCTCTGGGGCCAACGTCCTGACTTTC.

This clonotype has more than one count but fewer than ten. V gene TRBV20-1 combines with J gene TRBJ2-5; TRBD2 agrees at 8 bases. Germline V gives CDR1 DFQATT, CDR2 SNEGSKA (reference sequence). After removal of 3 bases from V and 2 bases from J, the junction contained 8 bases not matched to a gene. The CDR3 is made up of 15 amino acids. The CDR3 nucleotides are TGCAGTGCTAGGTTCGTGGTAGCGGGGCAAGAGACCCAGTACTTC. Amino acid sequence: CSARFVVAGQETQYF.

This clonotype was seen ten or more times. The CDR3: CASSQQRNGAYEQYF. The DNA of the CDR3 is TGCGCCAGCAGCCAACAAAGGAACGGAGCCTACGAGCAGTACTTC. The J gene is TRBJ2-7, the V gene TRBV4-3; no clear D. V lost 2 bases and J lost 2, with 13 bases in between. The CDR3 contains 15 residues. Germline lookup yields CDR1 LGHNA and CDR2 YSLEER.

The table lists this clonotype with a few counts. The V call is TRBV20-1, the J call TRBJ2-7; 7 bases agree with TRBD2. CDR3 length equals 14 residues. Germline CDR1 DFQATT, CDR2 SNEGSKA (reference sequence). V shed 3 bases and J 2 bases; nucleotides not matched to a gene: 7. The CDR3 reads CSARDPSGAYEQYF. Here the CDR3 DNA reads TGCAGTGCTAGGGACCCTAGCGGTGCCTACGAGCAGTACTTC.

The rearrangement links TRBV24-1 to TRBJ1-4; D ambiguous. CDR1 and CDR2 (germline): KGHDR, SFDVKD. The CDR3 is 15 residues long. The V end lost 8 bases, the J end lost 4 bases, and 16 bases lay between the germline ends. The CDR3 DNA reads TGTGCCACCATCAGATTGGAGGCGAATAATGAAAAACTGTTTTTT. This sequence encodes CATIRLEANNEKLFF.

The chain has TRBV18 and TRBJ2-4; unclear D gene. Trimming left V 1 base short and J 3 bases short, with 7 bases between. The V gene's germline CDR1 is KGHSH and CDR2 LQKENI. The CDR3 consists of 14 residues. The CDR3 protein is CASSPQSSKNIQYF. The CDR3 DNA is TGTGCCAGCTCACCACAATCAAGCAAAAACATTCAGTACTTC.

V and J are TRBV20-1 and TRBJ1-4; D is unclear. Trimming removed 5 bases from V and 4 bases from J, with 14 bases in between. From germline, CDR1 is DFQATT and CDR2 SNEGSKA (reference sequence). The CDR3 spans 14 residues. CDR3 amino acids: CSAGRRASNEKLFF. CDR3 nucleotide sequence: TGCAGTGCTGGACGACGAGCGAGTAATGAAAAACTGTTTTTT.

This clonotype was observed a few times. This sequence joins TRBV7-8 and TRBJ2-7; 7 nucleotides match TRBD2. The CDR3 extends over 18 amino acids. Germline CDR1 reads SGHVS; CDR2 reads FQNEAQ. The J segment lost 0 bases and the V segment lost 5 bases, leaving 16 bases of the junction unmatched. The DNA for the CDR3 is TGTGCCAGCAGCCGCAGAGCAGTAGCGGGCCAGAGCTCCTACGAGCAGTACTTC. Translated: CASSRRAVAGQSSYEQYF.